This T cell receptor beta chain was profiled in a study of T-cell memory formation after mild COVID-19. Via MiXCR, TCRdb re-called the 5' RACE reads, giving one row per CDR3 protein. The sample yields under 50,000 distinct CDR3 sequences, 25% to 30% seen once. Many counts were recorded for this clonotype. V was pared by 5 bases and J by 1 base, with 16 bases between. This CDR3 is built from 16 residues. CDR1 and CDR2 from the germline V gene are KGHDR and SFDVKD. J is TRBJ2-5 and V is TRBV24-1; TRBD1 or TRBD2 may be the D gene (5 bases each). The sequence came from a man between 18 and 35 years old who had mild COVID-19 (a few samples of this study predate the infection). Cell type and time point are not known. Sequenced input: PBMCs or a T cell subset sorted from them (not recorded which). This CDR3 is CATSASRWGSQETQYF. CDR3 coding DNA: TGTGCCACCAGTGCGTCCCGGTGGGGGAGCCAAGAGACCCAGTACTTC.